These 5 T cell receptor beta chains were all obtained from the same sample, sequenced in a study of T cells after yellow fever vaccination. A single record per CDR3 protein comes from TCRdb applying MiXCR to the 5' RACE reads. Counted here are roughly 170,000 distinct CDR3 sequences, about a tenth occurring once; the ten biggest clones make up around 33%. The sequenced sample was CD8+ T cells sorted from PBMCs, obtained 45 days after the yellow fever booster vaccination. The receptors originated from a man aged 18 to 35 who received the YFV17D yellow fever vaccine.

The rearrangement uses TRBV3-1 and TRBJ2-3, with 10 bases that match TRBD2. The trim removed 8 bases at V and 6 bases at J, leaving 11 bases unmatched. CDR3 length: 15 amino acids. The V gene's germline CDR1 is LGHDT and CDR2 YNNKEL (reference sequence). CDR3: CASLPSGGTDDTQYF. DNA for the CDR3: TGTGCCAGCTTGCCTAGCGGGGGCACCGACGATACGCAGTATTTT.

The chain couples TRBV20-1 to TRBJ2-1; 7 bases line up with TRBD2. V gave up 6 bases and J gave up 16 bases; unmatched junction bases: 9. This CDR3 spans 10 amino acids. Germline V CDR1 and CDR2: DFQATT, SNEGSKA (reference sequence). CDR3 loop: CSAYERGHFF. The CDR3 DNA reads as TGCAGTGCATATGAGCGGGGTCATTTCTTC.

The table lists this clonotype with a few counts. V is TRBV24-1 and J is TRBJ2-7, with no clear D. CDR1 and CDR2 from the germline V gene are KGHDR and SFDVKD. The CDR3 totals 14 residues. Trimming took off 4 bases at V and 1 base at J, with 10 bases between the two ends. CDR3 residues: CATSDHGHSYEQYV. In DNA form, the CDR3 reads TGTGCCACCAGTGACCACGGTCATTCCTACGAGCAGTACGTC.

This clonotype was detected a few times. The V and J genes are TRBV11-2 and TRBJ2-3; no clear D. The CDR3 is 12 amino acids. CDR1 and CDR2 from the germline V gene are SGHAT and FQNNGV. V lost 5 bases and J lost 6, with 9 bases in between. The CDR3 coding sequence is TGTGCCAGCAGCCTCGATTGGGATACGCAGTATTTT. As protein: CASSLDWDTQYF.

This clonotype was recorded a few times. The rearrangement joins TRBV2 to TRBJ1-4, with D hard to call. With 6 bases removed from V and 7 bases from J, the gap between germline ends came to 21 bases. Germline V gene sequence: CDR1 SNHLY, CDR2 FYNNEI. The CDR3 contains 16 residues. The CDR3, as DNA: TGTGCCAGCAGCGCTCTACGGCCGGACGGGCGTGAAAAACTGTTTTTT. Its translation is CASSALRPDGREKLFF.